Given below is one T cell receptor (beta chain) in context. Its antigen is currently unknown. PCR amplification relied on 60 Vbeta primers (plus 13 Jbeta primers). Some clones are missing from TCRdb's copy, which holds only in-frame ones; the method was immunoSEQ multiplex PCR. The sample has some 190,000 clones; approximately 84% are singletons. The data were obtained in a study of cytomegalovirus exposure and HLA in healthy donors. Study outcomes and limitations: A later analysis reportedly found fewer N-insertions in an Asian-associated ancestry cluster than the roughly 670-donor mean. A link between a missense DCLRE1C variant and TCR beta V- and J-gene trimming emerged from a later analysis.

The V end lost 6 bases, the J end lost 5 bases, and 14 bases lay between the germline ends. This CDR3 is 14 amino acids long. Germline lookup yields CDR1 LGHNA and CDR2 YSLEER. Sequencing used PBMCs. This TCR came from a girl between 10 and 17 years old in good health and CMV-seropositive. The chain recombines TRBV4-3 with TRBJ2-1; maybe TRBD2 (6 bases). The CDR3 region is CASRWAREDNEQFF. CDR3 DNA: TGCGCCAGCAGATGGGCGCGGGAAGACAATGAGCAGTTCTTC.